This T cell receptor beta chain was identified in a study of spatial heterogeneity in lung cancer. Time point specified: sample taken at primary tumor resection. The approximately 77 donors had untreated early-stage non-small cell lung cancer. Unsorted whole RNA of tumor, nontumor lung or frozen PBMC was sequenced. There are 13 residues in the CDR3. From germline, CDR1 is SGHRS and CDR2 YFSETQ. The V end lost 7 bases, the J end lost 0 bases, and 9 bases lay between the germline ends. With regard to this clonotype: Its antigen is currently unknown.

Each TCR cDNA molecule carried a unique molecular identifier. From the 5' RACE reads, TCRdb called clonotypes with MiXCR, one entry per CDR3 protein. The profile covers 7,000 to 8,000 distinct CDR3 sequences, with around 7% appearing a single time and 60% to 85% taken by the ten largest. Study-wide results and limits: Whereas they appeared in blood less at follow-up, ubiquitous expanded tumor TCRs appeared there more at resection.

The genes are TRBV5-1 and TRBJ2-3; D is uncertain. The clonotype originates from a male donor with early-stage non-small cell lung cancer. The sequenced sample was PBMCs, obtained at surgery. The CDR3 loop is CASALGSTDTQYF. The CDR3 DNA reads TGCGCCAGCGCTCTGGGAAGCACAGATACGCAGTATTTT.